The 16 T cell receptor beta chains below were found in one sample sequenced in a study of blood T cell repertoires in COVID-19. Sequencing used immunoSEQ multiplex PCR; TCRdb keeps in-frame clones, though not all of them. The table shows about 78,000 clones, with 60% to 85% occurring only once. The sequencing sample was made of peripheral blood. The receptor set was obtained from a human donor in a cohort sampled during active COVID-19.

This clone was seen only once. CDR3 coding DNA: TGTGCCAGCAGTCACAGGGGGAAATGGGAAGGAGAGACCCAGTACTTC. This gives the protein CASSHRGKWEGETQYF. The chain combines TRBV4-2 with TRBJ2-5, with 8 bases matching TRBD1. V lost 6 bases to trimming and J lost 4 bases; unmatched junction nucleotides: 13. This CDR3 spans 16 amino acids. Germline V gene sequence: CDR1 LGHNA, CDR2 YNFKEQ.

The chain joins TRBV5-1 to TRBJ2-1; 10 nucleotides match TRBD1. The V segment lost 3 bases and the J segment 4 bases; nucleotides outside the gene matches: 4. This CDR3 region has 15 residues. CDR1 and CDR2 (germline): SGHRS, YFSETQ. DNA for the CDR3: TGCGCCAGCAGCTCTGGGACAGGGGTATACAATGAGCAGTTCTTC. This gives the protein CASSSGTGVYNEQFF. The entire variable domain, with the rest obtained from reference TRBV5-1 and TRBJ2-1, is as follows: KAGVTQTPRYLIKTRGQQVTLSCSPISGHRSVSWYQQTPGQGLQFLFEYFSETQRNKGNFPGRFSGRQFSNSRSEMNVSTLELGDSALYLCASSSGTGVYNEQFFGPGTRLTVL.

V usage is TRBV7-8 and J usage is TRBJ1-5; TRBD1 agrees at 8 bases. The germline V gene has CDR1 SGHVS and CDR2 FQNEAQ. With 5 bases clipped from V and 1 base from J, the junction kept 4 bases outside the gene matches. CDR3 length equals 15 residues. In nucleotides, the CDR3 is TGTGCCAGCAGCCTACAGGGGGGAAGCAATCAGCCCCAGCATTTT. Its protein product is CASSLQGGSNQPQHF.

The V gene is TRBV6-6, the J gene TRBJ1-2; 8 bases agree with TRBD1. CDR1 MNHNY and CDR2 SVGAGI come from the germline V gene (reference sequence). This CDR3 is built from 14 residues. J lost 8 bases, V lost 2 bases, and 7 bases had no gene match. The CDR3 nucleotides are TGTGCCAGCAGTTACATCCCCGGGACAGGCGGCTACACCTTC. This translates into CASSYIPGTGGYTF.

J is TRBJ1-2 and V is TRBV6-5; the match to TRBD1 covers 7 bases. The CDR3 runs 15 residues. Trimming cost V 9 bases and J 5 bases; bases outside gene matches: 15. Germline V gene data show CDR1 as MNHEY and CDR2 as SVGAGI. CDR3 region: CASTYKGGSRYGYTF. Written as DNA, the CDR3 is TGTGCCAGTACCTATAAAGGGGGCAGCAGGTATGGCTACACCTTC.

The chain links TRBV6-6 to TRBJ1-5, with TRBD1 matching 7 bases. This CDR3 comprises 14 residues. V lost 2 bases, J lost 4 bases, and 2 bases stayed unmatched. Germline CDR1 MNHNY, CDR2 SVGAGI (reference sequence). DNA for the CDR3: TGTGCCAGCAGTTACCCAGGGGGTAATCAGCCCCAGCATTTT. The encoded protein is CASSYPGGNQPQHF.

CDR3 nucleotide sequence: TGTGCCTGGAGTGCACAGGGAAAAAACTGGAAAGCCAAAAACATTCAGTACTTC. Protein: CAWSAQGKNWKAKNIQYF. This chain links TRBV30 with TRBJ2-4; a possible D gene is TRBD1 (6 bases). The CDR3 loop spans 18 amino acids. The V gene lost 1 base and the J gene lost 0 bases, with 19 bases spanning the gap. CDR1 GTSNPN and CDR2 SVGIG come from the germline V gene (reference sequence). The whole variable domain, filled in from reference TRBV30 and TRBJ2-4, reads SQTIHQWPATLVQPVGSPLSLECTVEGTSNPNLYWYRQAAGRGLQLLFYSVGIGQISSEVPQNLSASRPQDRQFILSSKKLLLSDSGFYLCAWSAQGKNWKAKNIQYFGAGTRLSVL.

This chain uses TRBV18 with TRBJ2-6, with D maybe TRBD2 (5 bases). The germline V and J ends were trimmed by 1 base and 0 bases, with 7 bases remaining between them. The CDR3 has 16 amino acids. The germline V gene has CDR1 KGHSH and CDR2 LQKENI. The CDR3 nucleotides read TGTGCCAGCTCACCACTGGAGGCCTCTGGGGCCAACGTCCTGACTTTC. This sequence encodes CASSPLEASGANVLTF. The full variable domain, with the rest looked up from reference TRBV18 and TRBJ2-6, is NAGVMQNPRHLVRRRGQEARLRCSPMKGHSHVYWYRQLPEEGLKFMVYLQKENIIDESGMPKERFSAEFPKEGPSILRIQQVVRGDSAAYFCASSPLEASGANVLTFGAGSRLTVL.

A single count supports this clone. The DNA of the CDR3 is TGTGCCAGCTCTCAATGGGGCGGAGGAAACACCATATATTTT. It yields the protein CASSQWGGGNTIYF. The chain joins TRBV2 to TRBJ1-3, with D possibly being TRBD1 (5 bases). Between the trimmed V and J ends, which lost 8 bases and 4 bases, there was a span of 15 bases. Per the germline V gene, CDR1 is SNHLY and CDR2 is FYNNEI. The CDR3 is 14 amino acids.

The chain uses TRBV19 and TRBJ1-1, with D unresolved. The CDR3 length is 14 residues. CDR1 LNHDA and CDR2 SQIVND come from the germline V gene (reference sequence). V gave up 2 bases and J gave up 6 bases, with 13 bases separating them. CDR3 bases: TGTGCCAGTAGTATAACAGCCAGGAGGGCTGAAGCTTTCTTT. Protein: CASSITARRAEAFF.

The J gene is TRBJ2-7, the V gene TRBV5-1; tentative D call: TRBD1 (5 bases). Looked up from germline, CDR1 is SGHRS and CDR2 is YFSETQ. Deletions cut 0 bases from V and 2 bases from J, with 15 bases between. CDR3 length: 16 residues. The CDR3: CASSLALTGNTYEQYF. The CDR3 bases are TGCGCCAGCAGCTTGGCCCTAACAGGCAATACCTACGAGCAGTACTTC.

The V gene is TRBV6-5, the J gene TRBJ1-3; no clear D. The CDR3 consists of 15 residues. The V and J ends lost 6 bases and 4 bases respectively, with 16 bases between them. Germline CDR1 MNHEY, CDR2 SVGAGI. In DNA, the CDR3 is TGTGCCAGCAGGCTCGCGGGGTTGGGAGGAAACACCATATATTTT. Protein sequence: CASRLAGLGGNTIYF.

This sequence joins TRBV19 and TRBJ2-5; 11 nucleotides match TRBD1. J lost 6 bases, V lost 5 bases, and 14 bases had no gene match. Germline CDR1 LNHDA, CDR2 SQIVND (reference sequence). This CDR3 region has 17 residues. CDR3 DNA sequence: TGTGCCAGTAGTCTCCAAATCACCGGGACAGGGGGAAAGACCCAGTACTTC. Amino acids: CASSLQITGTGGKTQYF.

The J gene is TRBJ2-5, the V gene TRBV15; 8 positions agree with TRBD1. From germline, CDR1 is LNHNV and CDR2 YYDKDF (reference sequence). V lost 5 bases and J lost 0; bases outside the gene matches: 2. The CDR3 contains 14 residues. CDR3 protein: CATSGGQDQETQYF. The CDR3 coding sequence is TGTGCCACCAGCGGGGGACAGGACCAAGAGACCCAGTACTTC.

The V and J genes are TRBV7-8 and TRBJ2-7; TRBD1 matches at 8 bases. Per the germline V gene, CDR1 is SGHVS and CDR2 is FQNEAQ. Trimming at V came to 5 bases and at J to 3 bases, leaving 6 bases not matched to a gene. This CDR3 comprises 14 residues. The CDR3 sequence: CASSVNRGVYEQYF. Here the CDR3 DNA reads TGTGCCAGCAGCGTGAACAGGGGGGTCTACGAGCAGTACTTC. The full variable domain, with the rest looked up from reference TRBV7-8 and TRBJ2-7, is GAGVSQSPRYKVAKRGQDVALRCDPISGHVSLFWYQQALGQGPEFLTYFQNEAQLDKSGLPSDRFFAERPEGSVSTLKIQRTQQEDSAVYLCASSVNRGVYEQYFGPGTRLTVT.

This chain uses TRBV7-2 with TRBJ1-2; perhaps TRBD1 as D (6 bases). Germline V CDR1 and CDR2: SGHTA, FQGNSA. V was clipped by 2 bases and J by 0 bases, with 13 bases between them. The CDR3 covers 16 residues. CDR3 in amino acids: CASSLSGGSSNYGYTF. The CDR3 nucleotides read TGTGCCAGCAGCTTATCGGGGGGCTCGTCTAACTATGGCTACACCTTC. Based on the CDR3 plus reference TRBV7-2 and TRBJ1-2, the full variable domain is GAGVSQSPSNKVTEKGKDVELRCDPISGHTALYWYRQSLGQGLEFLIYFQGNSAPDKSGLPSDRFSAERTGGSVSTLTIQRTQQEDSAVYLCASSLSGGSSNYGYTFGSGTRLTVV.